Below are 25 T cell receptor beta chains sequenced from a single sample in a study of T cell changes during pregnancy in multiple sclerosis. Clones were read by immunoSEQ multiplex PCR, and TCRdb kept only the in-frame ones, dropping some. The sample lists 90,000 to 120,000 clones, around 93% occurring once. The sample in question was peripheral blood, obtained before pregnancy. These receptors all stem from a female donor with multiple sclerosis, enrolled in a pregnancy study.

J is TRBJ1-1 and V is TRBV5-6; D is perhaps TRBD1 (6 bases). Germline V gives CDR1 SGHDT, CDR2 YYEEEE. V gave up 3 bases and J gave up 2 bases, with 14 bases separating them. The CDR3 runs 15 residues. The CDR3 loop reads CASSWDLQGNTEAFF. CDR3 coding DNA: TGTGCCAGCAGCTGGGATTTACAGGGAAACACTGAAGCTTTCTTT.

This clone is a singleton in its sample. The rearrangement uses TRBV9 and TRBJ2-7, with TRBD1 identical over 7 bases. Germline trimming cut 0 bases from V and 3 bases from J; bases unmatched to any gene: 6. This CDR3 comprises 15 residues. Germline V gene data show CDR1 as SGDLS and CDR2 as YYNGEE. As DNA, the CDR3 is TGTGCCAGCAGCGTAGACGACAGGGCTGGCTACGAGCAGTACTTC. The encoded protein is CASSVDDRAGYEQYF.

The chain couples TRBV9 to TRBJ1-2; tentative D call: TRBD1 (6 bases). The length of the CDR3 is 12 residues. The V gene's germline CDR1 is SGDLS and CDR2 YYNGEE. Trimming left V 3 bases short and J 9 bases short, with 12 bases between. As DNA, the CDR3 is TGTGCCAGCAGCGCCCGGGACACTAGCTACACCTTC. This gives the protein CASSARDTSYTF.

J is TRBJ1-1 and V is TRBV11-3; D gene ambiguous. This CDR3 is 13 amino acids long. V dropped 3 bases and J dropped 1 base, with 6 bases sitting between them. Germline V gene lookup returns CDR1 SGHNT and CDR2 YENEEA. The CDR3 protein is CASSLTQNTEAFF. The CDR3 DNA reads as TGTGCCAGCAGCTTGACACAGAACACTGAAGCTTTCTTT.

The chain combines TRBV4-1 with TRBJ1-1, with TRBD1 identical over 11 bases. Germline CDR1 is MGHRA and CDR2 is YSYEKL. V was pared by 3 bases and J by 0 bases, with 3 bases of the junction left unmatched. CDR3 size: 16 residues. The DNA for the CDR3 is TGCGCCAGCAGCCAGGGGACAGGGGGTATGAACACTGAAGCTTTCTTT. This gives the protein CASSQGTGGMNTEAFF.

The chain has TRBV7-7 and TRBJ2-5, with D possibly being TRBD1 (6 bases). The CDR3 is made up of 14 amino acids. Trimming stripped 1 base from V and 3 bases from J, with 9 bases between. The germline gives CDR1 SSHAT, CDR2 FNYEAQ (reference sequence). Written as DNA, the CDR3 is TGTGCCAGCAGCTTAGGGCAGGGGAAAGAGACCCAGTACTTC. It is translated as CASSLGQGKETQYF. The full variable domain, its missing parts supplied by reference TRBV7-7 and TRBJ2-5, is GAGVSQSPRYKVTKRGQDVTLRCDPISSHATLYWYQQALGQGPEFLTYFNYEAQPDKSGLPSDRFSAERPEGSISTLTIQRTEQRDSAMYRCASSLGQGKETQYFGPGTRLLVL.

This clone showed up just a few times. This chain links TRBV2 with TRBJ1-1; 7 bases fit TRBD1. The J segment lost 3 bases and the V segment lost 6 bases, leaving 7 bases of the junction unmatched. The CDR3 contains 14 residues. Germline CDR1 is SNHLY and CDR2 is FYNNEI. In nucleotides, the CDR3 is TGTGCCAGCAGGGGGTACAGGGGTCACACTGAAGCTTTCTTT. Amino acids: CASRGYRGHTEAFF.

Comments on this clone: This specimen includes other DNA sequences encoding the same CDR3. This sequence joins TRBV18 and TRBJ2-3; the match to TRBD1 covers 9 bases. The CDR3 consists of 15 residues. V shed 3 bases and J 3 bases; nucleotides not matched to a gene: 4. Germline lookup yields CDR1 KGHSH and CDR2 LQKENI. The CDR3 sequence is CASSPGTGLTDTQYF. Written as DNA, the CDR3 is TGTGCCAGCTCACCGGGGACAGGGTTGACAGATACGCAGTATTTT.

The chain combines TRBV29-1 with TRBJ1-2; maybe TRBD1 (5 bases). The CDR3 is made up of 11 amino acids. Trimming took off 7 bases at V and 4 bases at J, with 10 bases between the two ends. Germline CDR1 reads SQVTM; CDR2 reads ANQGSEA. The CDR3 coding sequence is TGCAGCGCTGACAGTTCCTATGGCTACACCTTC. As protein: CSADSSYGYTF.

J is TRBJ2-7 and V is TRBV7-2; no clear D. Trimming left V 2 bases short and J 2 bases short, with 7 bases between. Germline assignment: CDR1 SGHTA and CDR2 FQGNSA. CDR3 length: 13 amino acids. The CDR3 nucleotides are TGTGCCAGCAGCTTAAGCCTAGCCTACGAGCAGTACTTC. This encodes CASSLSLAYEQYF.

This chain uses TRBV6-6 with TRBJ2-1; a weak D match, TRBD1 (6 bases). Germline CDR1 is MNHNY and CDR2 is SVGAGI (reference sequence). The CDR3 runs to 11 residues. V lost 8 bases, J lost 13 bases, and 15 bases lay in between. The CDR3 DNA reads TGTGCCAGCGAGTATCAGGGGAATCAGTTCTTC. Translated, it gives CASEYQGNQFF.

This clone was seen just once. This rearrangement joins TRBV4-1 to TRBJ2-2, with 7 bases aligning to TRBD1. V lost 0 bases and J lost 0; bases outside the gene matches: 7. The CDR3 runs 18 residues. Germline lookup yields CDR1 MGHRA and CDR2 YSYEKL. The CDR3, as DNA: TGCGCCAGCAGCCAAGAACCCACCGGGACAGCGAACACCGGGGAGCTGTTTTTT. This gives the protein CASSQEPTGTANTGELFF.

V is TRBV29-1 and J is TRBJ1-2, with 7 bases matching TRBD1. The CDR3 contains 13 residues. Germline CDR1 and CDR2: SQVTM and ANQGSEA. DNA of the CDR3: TGCAGTGCAGCCGAGACAGGGAACTATGGCTACACCTTC. It specifies CSAAETGNYGYTF. Full variable domain (remainder filled in from reference TRBV29-1 and TRBJ1-2): SAVISQKPSRDICQRGTSLTIQCQVDSQVTMMFWYRQQPGQSLTLIATANQGSEATYESGFVIDKFPISRPNLTFSTLTVSNMSPEDSSIYLCSAAETGNYGYTFGSGTRLTVV.

The gene calls are TRBV29-1 and TRBJ1-1; 7 positions agree with TRBD1. V was pared by 7 bases and J by 0 bases, with 11 bases of the junction left unmatched. The length of the CDR3 is 15 residues. The germline V gene encodes CDR1 SQVTM and CDR2 ANQGSEA. CDR3 amino acids: CSARDSSALNTEAFF. The CDR3 nucleotides read TGCAGCGCCCGGGACAGCTCTGCTCTGAACACTGAAGCTTTCTTT.

V gene TRBV9 combines with J gene TRBJ1-2, with 9 bases lining up with TRBD1. The germline V gene encodes CDR1 SGDLS and CDR2 YYNGEE. The CDR3 contains 20 residues. V gave up 3 bases and J gave up 8 bases; unmatched junction bases: 26. The CDR3 protein is CASSGGDPGTGSLPRRGYTF. The CDR3 bases are TGTGCCAGCAGCGGAGGGGACCCCGGGACAGGGTCCCTCCCCCGTCGGGGCTACACCTTC.

Only a few counts were recorded for this clone. The CDR3 loop reads CACQTGRDTEAFF. The CDR3 bases are TGTGCCTGTCAGACAGGGCGTGACACTGAAGCTTTCTTT. The rearrangement joins TRBV30 to TRBJ1-1; 7 nucleotides align to TRBD1. J was trimmed by 3 bases and V by 6 bases; bases with no gene match: 7. The CDR3 contains 13 residues. Per the germline V gene, CDR1 is GTSNPN and CDR2 is SVGIG (reference sequence).

In its sample, this clone was seen once. The V gene is TRBV5-1, the J gene TRBJ2-2, with D maybe TRBD1 (6 bases). V lost 7 bases and J lost 0, with 13 bases in between. The CDR3 consists of 15 residues. The germline V gene encodes CDR1 SGHRS and CDR2 YFSETQ. CDR3 in amino acids: CASFRGTANTGELFF. The CDR3, as DNA: TGCGCCAGCTTTAGGGGGACCGCGAACACCGGGGAGCTGTTTTTT.

This sequence joins TRBV7-9 and TRBJ2-3, with D perhaps matching TRBD2 (7 bases). V lost 4 bases, J lost 1 base, and 12 bases lay in between. Germline lookup yields CDR1 SEHNR and CDR2 FQNEAQ (reference sequence). The CDR3 has 15 residues. CDR3 sequence: CASSSSGGRTDTQYF. In DNA form, the CDR3 reads TGTGCCAGCAGCTCCTCCGGGGGGCGCACAGATACGCAGTATTTT.

V usage is TRBV5-1 and J usage is TRBJ1-1, with TRBD1 as a possible D gene (6 bases). Trimming cost V 0 bases and J 7 bases, with 10 bases left between them. The CDR3 runs to 13 residues. Germline loops: CDR1 SGHRS, CDR2 YFSETQ. CDR3 DNA: TGCGCCAGCAGCTTGGTTACAGGGATTGAAGCTTTCTTT. As protein: CASSLVTGIEAFF.

This clone has more than one count but fewer than ten. V gene TRBV4-2 combines with J gene TRBJ2-1; 7 bases are a match to TRBD2. Unmatched junction bases numbered 15, after V lost 0 bases and J lost 7 bases. The CDR3 extends over 18 amino acids. Germline lookup yields CDR1 LGHNA and CDR2 YNFKEQ. CDR3 DNA sequence: TGTGCCAGCAGCCAAGAGAGCCTAGCGGTTTTGAGGGATAATGAGCAGTTCTTC. This encodes CASSQESLAVLRDNEQFF.

This clone was seen a single time. This chain links TRBV4-2 with TRBJ2-7; perhaps TRBD1 as D (6 bases). With 4 bases removed from V and 0 bases from J, the gap between germline ends came to 13 bases. Germline lookup yields CDR1 LGHNA and CDR2 YNFKEQ. The CDR3 loop spans 15 amino acids. Here the CDR3 reads CASSPRDTVSYEQYF. In DNA form, the CDR3 reads TGTGCCAGCAGCCCTCGGGACACAGTCTCCTACGAGCAGTACTTC.

The chain carries TRBV5-4 and TRBJ1-4; D not resolved. In germline, CDR1 is SGHNT, CDR2 YYREEE (reference sequence). V was shortened by 3 bases and J by 8 bases, with 11 bases between the two germline ends. This CDR3 is built from 13 residues. For the CDR3, the DNA is TGTGCCAGCAGCTGGCGGGTTGGGGAAAAACTGTTTTTT. Its protein is CASSWRVGEKLFF.

The chain recombines TRBV12-5 with TRBJ2-1, with TRBD1 identical over 8 bases. The V gene's germline CDR1 is LGHNT and CDR2 FRNRAP. The V segment lost 2 bases and the J segment 15 bases; nucleotides outside the gene matches: 9. The CDR3 runs 13 residues. The DNA of the CDR3 is TGTGCTAGTGGTTTGTTCATCGGACAGGGTAGGTTCTTC. It encodes CASGLFIGQGRFF.

The chain recombines TRBV29-1 with TRBJ1-1; D gene unclear. Looked up from germline, CDR1 is SQVTM and CDR2 is ANQGSEA. The CDR3 runs 13 residues. V was trimmed by 4 bases and J by 1 base, leaving 10 bases between them. The CDR3 bases are TGCAGCGTTGTTTCCACCAGGAACACTGAAGCTTTCTTT. Amino acids: CSVVSTRNTEAFF.

The V call is TRBV1, the J call TRBJ2-1; TRBD2, the table's D call, lacks a check against the DNA. TRBV1 is given as a pseudogene. CDR3 length equals 17 residues. The DNA for the CDR3 is TGCACCAGCGCCTCTAAGGAGGGACTAGGCACTTGCAATGAGCAGTTCTTC. Residues: CTSASKEGLGTCNEQFF.